A single T cell receptor (beta chain) is shown here with its context. Its antigen is undetermined. A multiplex PCR was run with 60 Vbeta primers and 13 Jbeta primers. Only in-frame clones appear in the TCRdb table, and some are missing; sequencing was by immunoSEQ multiplex PCR. In the table there are about 180,000 clones, around 80% of which are singletons. This specimen belongs to a study of cytomegalovirus exposure and HLA in healthy donors. CDR3 length equals 15 residues. In germline, CDR1 is SGHRS, CDR2 YFSETQ. Losses at the gene ends were 5 bases for V and 4 bases for J; bases not matched to a gene: 8. Study observations and caveats: In a later analysis, donors in an Asian-associated ancestry cluster reportedly had fewer N-insertions in productive TCRs than the cohort mean.

This TCR derives from a girl aged 2 to 10 in good health and CMV-seropositive. The rearrangement joins TRBV5-1 to TRBJ2-1, with 8 nucleotides matching TRBD2. The specimen was PBMCs. Here the CDR3 reads CASRGNSGTYNEQFF. The CDR3 nucleotides read TGCGCCAGCAGGGGAAATAGCGGGACTTACAATGAGCAGTTCTTC.